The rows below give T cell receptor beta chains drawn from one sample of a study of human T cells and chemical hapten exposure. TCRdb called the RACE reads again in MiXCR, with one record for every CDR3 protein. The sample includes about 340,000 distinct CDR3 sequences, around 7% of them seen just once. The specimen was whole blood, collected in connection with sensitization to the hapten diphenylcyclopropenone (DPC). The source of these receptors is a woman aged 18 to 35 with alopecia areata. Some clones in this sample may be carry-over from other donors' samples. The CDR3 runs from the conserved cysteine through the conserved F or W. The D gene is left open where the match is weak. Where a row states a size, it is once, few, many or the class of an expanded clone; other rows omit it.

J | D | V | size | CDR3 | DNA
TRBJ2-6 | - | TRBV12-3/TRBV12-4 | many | CASILDLAGANVLTF | TGTGCCAGCATACTGGACTTGGCTGGGGCCAACGTCCTGACTTTC
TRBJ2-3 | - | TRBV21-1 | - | CASSKVPGDTQYF | TGTGCCAGCAGCAAAGTTCCCGGAGATACGCAGTATTTT
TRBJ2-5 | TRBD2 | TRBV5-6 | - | CASSPPPWASGGQKETQYF | TGTGCCAGCAGCCCCCCTCCTTGGGCTAGCGGGGGGCAGAAAGAGACCCAGTACTTC
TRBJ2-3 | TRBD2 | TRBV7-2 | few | CASSLRLAGGLSTDTQYF | TGTGCCAGCAGCTTACGGCTAGCGGGGGGCCTTTCGACAGATACGCAGTATTTT
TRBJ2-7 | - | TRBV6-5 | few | CASSYGGPLSYEQYF | TGTGCCAGCAGTTACGGGGGGCCCCTATCCTACGAGCAGTACTTC
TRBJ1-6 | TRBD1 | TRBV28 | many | CAISTGVRSPLHF | TGTGCCATATCGACAGGGGTACGGTCACCCCTCCACTTT
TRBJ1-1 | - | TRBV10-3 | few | CAISESQNTEAFF | TGTGCCATCAGTGAGTCACAGAACACTGAAGCTTTCTTT
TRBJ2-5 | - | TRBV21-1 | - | CASSSRLNTGEVGTQYF | TGTGCCAGCAGCTCCCGATTAAATACAGGGGAAGTAGGGACCCAGTACTTC
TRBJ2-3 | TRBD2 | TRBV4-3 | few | CASSQRWASGTDTQYF | TGCGCCAGCAGCCAAAGATGGGCTAGCGGGACAGATACGCAGTATTTT
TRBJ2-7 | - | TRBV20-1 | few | CSARDLGTHDYEQYF | TGCAGTGCTAGAGATCTAGGGACACACGACTACGAGCAGTACTTC
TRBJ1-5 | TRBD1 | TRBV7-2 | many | CASSRQGGNQPQHF | TGTGCCAGCAGCCGACAGGGAGGCAATCAGCCCCAGCATTTT
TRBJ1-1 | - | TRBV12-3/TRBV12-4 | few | CASSLVGVNTEAFF | TGTGCCAGCAGTTTAGTAGGGGTGAACACTGAAGCTTTCTTT
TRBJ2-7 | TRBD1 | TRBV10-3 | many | CAISAVTGGFAKEQYF | TGTGCCATCAGTGCCGTGACAGGGGGATTCGCGAAGGAGCAGTACTTC
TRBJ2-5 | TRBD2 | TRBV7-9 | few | CASSLVTSGGETQYF | TGTGCCAGCAGCTTAGTTACATCGGGGGGAGAGACCCAGTACTTC
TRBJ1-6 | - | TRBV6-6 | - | CASSYSHSYNSPLHF | TGTGCCAGCAGTTACAGTCACTCCTATAATTCACCCCTCCACTTT
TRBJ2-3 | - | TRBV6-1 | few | CASSEGGTSTDTQYF | TGTGCCAGCAGTGAAGGCGGTACGAGCACAGATACGCAGTATTTT
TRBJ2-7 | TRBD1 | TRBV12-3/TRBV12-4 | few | CASSSEKDREGYEQYF | TGTGCCAGCAGTTCTGAGAAAGACAGGGAAGGGTACGAGCAGTACTTC
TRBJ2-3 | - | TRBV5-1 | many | CASSLAIKGESDTQYF | TGCGCCAGCAGCTTGGCTATTAAGGGGGAGTCAGATACGCAGTATTTT
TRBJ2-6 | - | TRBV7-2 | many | CASSSSGPSGANVLTF | TGTGCCAGCAGCTCCAGTGGGCCCTCTGGGGCCAACGTCCTGACTTTC
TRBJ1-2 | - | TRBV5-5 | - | CASSLVGPQTGDYGYTF | TGTGCCAGCAGCTTGGTCGGACCCCAAACGGGCGACTATGGCTACACCTTC
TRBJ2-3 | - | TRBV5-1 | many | CASSLTMDTQYF | TGCGCCAGCAGCTTGACGATGGATACGCAGTATTTT
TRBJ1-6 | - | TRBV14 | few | CASSQATGVPLHF | TGTGCCAGCAGCCAAGCGACAGGTGTGCCCCTCCACTTT
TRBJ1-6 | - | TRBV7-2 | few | CASSLTRRFDSPLHF | TGTGCCAGCAGCTTAACCCGGAGGTTTGATTCACCCCTCCACTTT
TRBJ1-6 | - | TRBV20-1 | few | CSARDQGFNSPLHF | TGCAGTGCTAGAGATCAGGGCTTTAATTCACCCCTCCACTTT
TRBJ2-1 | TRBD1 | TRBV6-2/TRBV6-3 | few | CASTQGQGANEQFF | TGTGCCAGCACCCAAGGACAGGGGGCGAATGAGCAGTTCTTC
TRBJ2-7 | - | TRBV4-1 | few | CASSQAPGREDEQYF | TGCGCCAGCAGCCAAGCCCCGGGACGTGAGGACGAGCAGTACTTC